The 25 T cell receptor beta chains below were found in one sample sequenced in a study of T cell responses to AZD1222 COVID-19 vaccine. This table comes from immunoSEQ multiplex PCR, and its TCRdb copy is limited to in-frame clones, with some not included. The sample has some 130,000 clones, over 80% seen once. Sequencing used peripheral blood, obtained 28 days after the second AZD1222 dose. The receptors were gathered from an adult who received the AZD1222 COVID-19 vaccine.

The gene calls are TRBV2 and TRBJ1-1; 8 bases agree with TRBD1. Germline-derived CDR1 and CDR2 are SNHLY and FYNNEI. This CDR3 is 14 amino acids long. J lost 3 bases, V lost 6 bases, and 6 bases had no gene match. Written as DNA, the CDR3 is TGTGCCAGCAGGTCGACAGGGGAGGACACTGAAGCTTTCTTT. It yields the protein CASRSTGEDTEAFF.

The J gene is TRBJ1-3, the V gene TRBV18; 7 positions agree with TRBD1. This CDR3 has 15 residues. The trim removed 1 base at V and 4 bases at J, leaving 4 bases unmatched. CDR1 is KGHSH, CDR2 LQKENI, per germline. This CDR3 reads CASSPQGAEGNTIYF. The CDR3 region has the DNA TGTGCCAGCTCACCACAGGGGGCTGAAGGAAACACCATATATTTT.

This clone was found a few times. This chain connects TRBV6-4 to TRBJ1-5; TRBD1 might be the D (5 bases). This CDR3 has 15 amino acids. The germline V gene has CDR1 MRHNA and CDR2 SNTAGT. V lost 3 bases, J lost 2 bases, and 11 bases lay in between. The CDR3 loop is CASSEGDTGNQPQHF. In DNA, the CDR3 is TGTGCCAGCAGTGAGGGGGATACTGGCAATCAGCCCCAGCATTTT.

The chain has TRBV29-1 and TRBJ1-2; D perhaps matches TRBD1 (6 bases). Trimming removed 7 bases at V and 4 bases at J, with 19 bases between. CDR1 SQVTM and CDR2 ANQGSEA come from the germline V gene. There are 14 residues in the CDR3. The CDR3 sequence: CSAGGGGRGYGYTF. CDR3 coding DNA: TGCAGCGCCGGGGGTGGGGGCAGAGGCTATGGCTACACCTTC.

The genes are TRBV29-1 and TRBJ1-2; D remains unclear. Germline V gene sequence: CDR1 SQVTM, CDR2 ANQGSEA. The CDR3 loop spans 13 amino acids. V lost 7 bases and J 3 bases, leaving 15 bases between the germline ends. CDR3 DNA: TGCAGCGCGACGGGAGGTGTATACTATGGCTACACCTTC. It codes for CSATGGVYYGYTF.

This chain connects TRBV11-2 to TRBJ1-1; D unclear. The length of the CDR3 is 16 residues. Germline CDR1 reads SGHAT; CDR2 reads FQNNGV. V lost 6 bases and J 4 bases, leaving 21 bases between the germline ends. CDR3 in amino acids: CASSLLDWVSGTEAFF. The CDR3 bases are TGTGCCAGCAGTTTGTTGGATTGGGTCTCGGGCACTGAAGCTTTCTTT.

The rearrangement links TRBV10-1 to TRBJ1-4; D perhaps matches TRBD1 (5 bases). The CDR3 is 18 amino acids. Per germline, CDR1 WNHNN and CDR2 SYGVQD (reference sequence). V was cut by 7 bases and J by 13 bases, with 34 bases left in between. The CDR3 region is CASTGGFLPPRGPKGLFF. For the CDR3, the DNA is TGCGCCAGCACCGGCGGTTTCCTCCCCCCTCGGGGCCCAAAAGGACTGTTTTTT.

Note on this clone: This sample includes further DNA sequences coding for the same CDR3. V gene TRBV7-2 combines with J gene TRBJ1-3; D ambiguous. The CDR3 has 13 residues. V lost 1 base and J 4 bases, leaving 5 bases between the germline ends. CDR1 SGHTA and CDR2 FQGNSA come from the germline V gene. CDR3 protein: CASSLGSGNTIYF. CDR3 nucleotides: TGTGCCAGCAGCTTAGGCAGCGGAAACACCATATATTTT. Complete variable domain (other parts from reference TRBV7-2 and TRBJ1-3): GAGVSQSPSNKVTEKGKDVELRCDPISGHTALYWYRQSLGQGLEFLIYFQGNSAPDKSGLPSDRFSAERTGGSVSTLTIQRTQQEDSAVYLCASSLGSGNTIYFGEGSWLTVV.

The chain links TRBV12-3 or TRBV12-4 to TRBJ1-2; a weak D match, TRBD1 (5 bases). Deletions cut 7 bases from V and 8 bases from J, with 14 bases between. There are 12 residues in the CDR3. CDR3 protein: CASTGPRPGYTF. The CDR3 DNA reads TGTGCCAGCACGGGGCCCCGACCCGGCTACACCTTC.

The chain uses TRBV6-1 and TRBJ2-3; TRBD2 matches 10 bases. This CDR3 spans 16 amino acids. With V trimmed by 4 bases and J by 0 bases, 4 bases remained unmatched. Germline V gene data show CDR1 as MNHNS and CDR2 as SASEGT. This chain's CDR3 is CASSAGAGGSTDTQYF. CDR3 coding DNA: TGTGCCAGCAGTGCGGGAGCGGGGGGGAGCACAGATACGCAGTATTTT.

The J gene is TRBJ1-1, the V gene TRBV10-1; D perhaps matches TRBD1 (6 bases). The V gene's germline CDR1 is WNHNN and CDR2 SYGVQD (reference sequence). The CDR3 is made up of 16 amino acids. Trimming shortened V by 1 base and J by 3 bases, and 15 bases separated the two germline ends. The CDR3 sequence is CASSELQGWGDTEAFF. The CDR3 DNA is TGCGCCAGCAGTGAGTTGCAGGGGTGGGGGGACACTGAAGCTTTCTTT.

The V and J genes are TRBV7-2 and TRBJ1-5; D remains unclear. This CDR3 is built from 14 residues. V was clipped by 3 bases and J by 4 bases, with 10 bases between them. CDR1 and CDR2 from the germline V gene are SGHTA and FQGNSA. In nucleotides, the CDR3 is TGTGCCAGCAGCTTTAGTGGGAAAAATCAGCCCCAGCATTTT. The encoded protein is CASSFSGKNQPQHF.

The rearrangement uses TRBV13 and TRBJ1-2; D possibly corresponds to TRBD1 (5 bases). This CDR3 has 14 amino acids. Trimming pared 5 bases from V and 4 bases from J, leaving 14 bases between. Germline V gives CDR1 PRHDT, CDR2 FYEKMQ (reference sequence). The CDR3 nucleotides read TGTGCCAGCAGCGCAACAGGAACCCCCTATGGCTACACCTTC. This sequence encodes CASSATGTPYGYTF.

The V gene is TRBV5-1, the J gene TRBJ1-2; 8 nucleotides line up with TRBD1. V lost 0 bases to trimming and J lost 7 bases; unmatched junction nucleotides: 8. The CDR3 length is 15 residues. The germline V gene has CDR1 SGHRS and CDR2 YFSETQ. The CDR3 DNA reads TGCGCCAGCAGCTTGGTACCGGGACAGGAAAGTGGCTACACCTTC. This encodes CASSLVPGQESGYTF.

This clone occurred once. The chain recombines TRBV5-8 with TRBJ1-5; D perhaps matches TRBD1 (6 bases). From germline, CDR1 is SGHTS and CDR2 YDEGEE. The V end was cut by 5 bases, the J end by 0 bases, with 12 bases between. The CDR3 has 15 residues. CDR3 nucleotide sequence: TGTGCCAGCAGGGGGGGGACATATAGCAATCAGCCCCAGCATTTT. Translating gives CASRGGTYSNQPQHF.

The V call is TRBV19, the J call TRBJ2-2, with a possible D match to TRBD2 (6 bases). Trimming shortened V by 3 bases and J by 2 bases, and 16 bases separated the two germline ends. Germline values: CDR1 LNHDA, CDR2 SQIVND (reference sequence). The length of the CDR3 is 17 residues. The CDR3 DNA reads TGTGCCAGTAGTATCCTCCTCGGGACTCATAACACCGGGGAGCTGTTTTTT. It codes for CASSILLGTHNTGELFF.

The chain links TRBV12-5 to TRBJ1-5; 7 bases are shared with TRBD1. CDR3 size: 16 residues. Trimming cost V 7 bases and J 8 bases; bases outside gene matches: 17. Germline V gives CDR1 LGHNT, CDR2 FRNRAP. CDR3 sequence: CASARDRVLGDKPQHF. In nucleotides, the CDR3 is TGTGCTAGTGCTCGCGACAGGGTCCTAGGGGATAAGCCCCAGCATTTT.

This rearrangement joins TRBV4-1 to TRBJ1-1; maybe TRBD1 (5 bases). V lost 3 bases and J 1 base, leaving 15 bases between the germline ends. The CDR3 loop spans 16 amino acids. The germline V gene encodes CDR1 MGHRA and CDR2 YSYEKL. The CDR3 loop reads CASSHPLGRENTEAFF. The CDR3 coding sequence is TGCGCCAGCAGCCATCCATTGGGACGGGAGAACACTGAAGCTTTCTTT.

V gene TRBV28 combines with J gene TRBJ1-1; no firm D call. The CDR3 runs to 14 residues. V lost 1 base and J lost 6, with 12 bases in between. Germline V gives CDR1 MDHEN, CDR2 SYDVKM. In DNA, the CDR3 is TGTGCCAGCAGTTTATCTGACAACCTGTCTGAAGCTTTCTTT. Translation: CASSLSDNLSEAFF.

Here the CDR3 reads CASSEASGPYGYTF. CDR3 nucleotides: TGTGCCAGCAGTGAAGCTTCGGGGCCCTATGGCTACACCTTC. V and J are TRBV6-1 and TRBJ1-2; D is perhaps TRBD1 (5 bases). The CDR3 spans 14 residues. Germline V gene sequence: CDR1 MNHNS, CDR2 SASEGT. Trimming removed 0 bases at V and 4 bases at J, with 9 bases between.

The chain links TRBV28 to TRBJ1-2; D is possibly TRBD1 (6 bases). In germline, CDR1 is MDHEN, CDR2 SYDVKM. V shed 7 bases and J shed 5 bases, with 11 bases lying between them. The CDR3 extends over 12 amino acids. The CDR3 nucleotides read TGTGCCAGCACCACAGGGTCGTATGGCTACACCTTC. Its translation is CASTTGSYGYTF.

The chain is built from TRBV14 and TRBJ1-5; D is perhaps TRBD1 (6 bases). The CDR3 contains 16 residues. Trimming stripped 1 base from V and 5 bases from J, with 15 bases between. Germline CDR1 and CDR2: SGHDN and FVKESK. The CDR3 reads CASSQVDDRTYQPQHF. CDR3 nucleotides: TGTGCCAGCAGCCAAGTAGATGACAGGACCTATCAGCCCCAGCATTTT.

A note on this clone: The same CDR3 is also encoded by other DNA sequences in this sample. This chain connects TRBV4-3 to TRBJ1-1; D not resolved. CDR1 is LGHNA and CDR2 is YSLEER in the germline V gene. Deletions cut 1 base from V and 1 base from J, with 4 bases between. The CDR3 loop spans 13 amino acids. The CDR3 loop reads CASSQAGNTEAFF. The CDR3 DNA follows: TGCGCCAGCAGCCAAGCAGGGAACACTGAAGCTTTCTTT.

The chain is built from TRBV7-3 and TRBJ2-1, with TRBD2 identical over 10 bases. Trimming took 5 bases from V and 4 from J; bases not matched to a gene: 5. Germline-derived CDR1 and CDR2 are SGHTA and FQGTGA. The CDR3 consists of 15 residues. This CDR3 reads CASSQLAGEYNEQFF. The CDR3 bases are TGTGCCAGCAGCCAGCTAGCGGGGGAGTACAATGAGCAGTTCTTC. Full variable domain (missing parts from reference TRBV7-3 and TRBJ2-1): GAGVSQTPSNKVTEKGKYVELRCDPISGHTALYWYRQSLGQGPEFLIYFQGTGAADDSGLPNDRFFAVRPEGSVSTLKIQRTERGDSAVYLCASSQLAGEYNEQFFGPGTRLTVL.

As for this clone: Within the sample, other DNA sequences also encode this same CDR3. V gene TRBV18 combines with J gene TRBJ1-1; no clear D. The germline V and J ends were trimmed by 2 bases and 5 bases, with 9 bases remaining between them. Germline V gene lookup returns CDR1 KGHSH and CDR2 LQKENI. The CDR3 has 13 amino acids. The CDR3 sequence is CASSPSEGTEAFF. In nucleotides, the CDR3 is TGTGCCAGCTCACCAAGTGAAGGGACTGAAGCTTTCTTT.